The present TCR beta chain was sequenced within a study of shared clonotypes between healthy human individuals. The CDR3 has 14 amino acids. The germline CDR1 and CDR2 sequences are MGHDK and SYGVNS. The trim removed 3 bases at V and 5 bases at J, leaving 3 bases unmatched. Investigators spread the genomic DNA of each subset evenly over several immunoSEQ plates. TCRdb's table, derived via immunoSEQ multiplex PCR, lists solely in-frame clones and lacks some. The sample records 400,000 to 500,000 clones, 70% to 80% being singletons. Worth noting for this clone: The target antigen is unknown.

Study-level findings and limits: A small donor pool kept down the genetic and exposure-history diversity that was represented.

Genomic DNA, for the unsorted samples, came from roughly 94 million PBMCs. This receptor was identified in a woman aged 40 to 55 in good health. Some clones in this sample may be carry-over from other donors' samples. V usage is TRBV25-1 and J usage is TRBJ2-5; 10 bases align to TRBD2. What was sequenced was PBMCs. The CDR3 region is CASSDSLAGETQYF. The CDR3 DNA is TGTGCCAGCAGTGACTCACTAGCGGGGGAGACCCAGTACTTC.